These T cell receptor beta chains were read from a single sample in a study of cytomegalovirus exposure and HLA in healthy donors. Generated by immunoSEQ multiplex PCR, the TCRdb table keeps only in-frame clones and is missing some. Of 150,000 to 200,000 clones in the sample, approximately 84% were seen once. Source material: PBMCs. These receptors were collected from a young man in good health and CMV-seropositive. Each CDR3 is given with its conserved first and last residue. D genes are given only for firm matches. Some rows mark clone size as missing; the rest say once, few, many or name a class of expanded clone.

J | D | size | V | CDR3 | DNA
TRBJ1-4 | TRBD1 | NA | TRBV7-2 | CASSPRQGAKLFF | TGTGCCAGCAGCCCGAGACAGGGGGCAAAACTGTTTTTT
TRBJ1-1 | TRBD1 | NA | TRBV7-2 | CASSLGGQGRAFF | TGTGCCAGCAGCTTAGGGGGACAGGGTAGAGCTTTCTTT
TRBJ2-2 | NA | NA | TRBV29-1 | CSARRSPGGELFF | TGCAGCGCCCGTCGGTCCCCCGGCGGGGAGCTGTTTTTT
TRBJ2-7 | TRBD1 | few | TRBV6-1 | CASSETGGSSYEQYF | TGTGCCAGCAGTGAGACAGGGGGGAGCTCCTACGAGCAGTACTTC
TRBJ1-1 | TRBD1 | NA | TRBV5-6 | CASRWTGGHTEAFF | TGTGCCAGCAGGTGGACAGGGGGCCACACTGAAGCTTTCTTT
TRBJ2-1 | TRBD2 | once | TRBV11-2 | CASNLAGVRNEQFF | TGTGCCAGCAACCTAGCGGGAGTAAGAAATGAGCAGTTCTTC
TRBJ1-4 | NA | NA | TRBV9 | CASSKGHLPNEKLFF | TGTGCCAGCAGCAAGGGACACCTCCCTAATGAAAAACTGTTTTTT
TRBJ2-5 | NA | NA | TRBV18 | CASSAEPIGMGSRETQYF | TGTGCCAGCTCAGCTGAGCCGATCGGGATGGGGTCTAGAGAGACCCAGTACTTC
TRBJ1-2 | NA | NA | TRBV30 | CAWKEQGRNYGYTF | TGTGCCTGGAAAGAGCAGGGAAGGAACTATGGCTACACCTTC
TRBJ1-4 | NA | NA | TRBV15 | CATSRAQQGLLFF | TGTGCCACCAGCAGAGCACAACAGGGTTTACTGTTTTTT
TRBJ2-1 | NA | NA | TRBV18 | CASSPLDRADNEQFF | TGTGCCAGCTCACCGCTGGACAGAGCCGACAATGAGCAGTTCTTC
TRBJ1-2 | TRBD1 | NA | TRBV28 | CATEEAQGYGYTF | TGTGCCACCGAAGAAGCACAGGGGTATGGCTACACCTTC
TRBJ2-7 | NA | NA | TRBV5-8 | CASSEGSYEQYF | TGTGCCAGCAGCGAGGGATCCTACGAGCAGTACTTC
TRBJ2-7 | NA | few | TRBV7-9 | CASSPRGPYEQYF | TGTGCCAGCAGCCCGCGGGGACCCTACGAGCAGTACTTC
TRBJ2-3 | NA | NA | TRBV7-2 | CASSLLAEDTQYF | TGTGCCAGCAGCTTACTCGCGGAAGATACGCAGTATTTT
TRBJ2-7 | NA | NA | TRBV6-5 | CASSYSPQGISYEQYF | TGTGCCAGCAGTTACTCACCTCAGGGGATCTCCTACGAGCAGTACTTC
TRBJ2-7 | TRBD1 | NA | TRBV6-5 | CASRSTGRTYEQYF | TGTGCCAGCAGATCGACAGGGCGGACCTACGAGCAGTACTTC
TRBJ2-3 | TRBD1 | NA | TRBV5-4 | CASRNLRDRLTDTQYF | TGTGCCAGTCGTAACCTCCGGGACAGGCTTACAGATACGCAGTATTTT
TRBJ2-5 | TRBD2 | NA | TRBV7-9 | CASSSKTSGQETQYF | TGTGCCAGCAGCTCGAAGACTAGCGGCCAAGAGACCCAGTACTTC
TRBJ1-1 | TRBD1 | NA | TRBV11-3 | CASSLGQGRPNTEAFF | TGTGCCAGCAGCTTGGGACAGGGTAGGCCGAACACTGAAGCTTTCTTT
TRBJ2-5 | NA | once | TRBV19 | CASRLAGQETQYF | TGTGCCAGTAGATTGGCGGGCCAAGAGACCCAGTACTTC
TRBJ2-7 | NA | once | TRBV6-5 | CASSPDIYEQYF | TGTGCCAGCAGTCCTGACATCTACGAGCAGTACTTC